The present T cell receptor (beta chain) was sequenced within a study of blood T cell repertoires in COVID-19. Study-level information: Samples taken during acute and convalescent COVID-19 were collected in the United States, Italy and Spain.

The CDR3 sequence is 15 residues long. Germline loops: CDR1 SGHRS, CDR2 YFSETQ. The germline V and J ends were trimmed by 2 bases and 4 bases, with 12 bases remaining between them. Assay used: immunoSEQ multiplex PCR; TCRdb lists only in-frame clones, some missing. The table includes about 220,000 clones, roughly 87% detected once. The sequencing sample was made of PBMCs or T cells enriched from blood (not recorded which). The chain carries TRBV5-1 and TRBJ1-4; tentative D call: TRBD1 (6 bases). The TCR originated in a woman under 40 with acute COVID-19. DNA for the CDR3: TGCGCCAGCAGCTTACAGGGCTTAAATAATGAAAAACTGTTTTTT. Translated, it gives CASSLQGLNNEKLFF.